This record concerns one T cell receptor (beta chain) sequence. J lost 1 base, V lost 10 bases, and 6 bases had no gene match. Germline V gene lookup returns CDR1 MNHNS and CDR2 SASEGT. This CDR3 is 14 amino acids long. These data are taken from a study of cytomegalovirus exposure and HLA in healthy donors. It was with 60 Vbeta and 13 Jbeta primers that the PCR ran. Clones were read by immunoSEQ multiplex PCR, and TCRdb kept only the in-frame ones, dropping some. This table holds about 180,000 clones, 79% found once. The source of this sequence is a woman aged 40 to 49 in good health and CMV-seronegative. Sequenced: PBMCs. V gene TRBV6-1 combines with J gene TRBJ1-1; 10 bases are a match to TRBD1. The DNA of the CDR3 is TGTGCCACCCTTCGGACAGGGGGGAACACTGAAGCTTTCTTT. This sequence encodes CATLRTGGNTEAFF.